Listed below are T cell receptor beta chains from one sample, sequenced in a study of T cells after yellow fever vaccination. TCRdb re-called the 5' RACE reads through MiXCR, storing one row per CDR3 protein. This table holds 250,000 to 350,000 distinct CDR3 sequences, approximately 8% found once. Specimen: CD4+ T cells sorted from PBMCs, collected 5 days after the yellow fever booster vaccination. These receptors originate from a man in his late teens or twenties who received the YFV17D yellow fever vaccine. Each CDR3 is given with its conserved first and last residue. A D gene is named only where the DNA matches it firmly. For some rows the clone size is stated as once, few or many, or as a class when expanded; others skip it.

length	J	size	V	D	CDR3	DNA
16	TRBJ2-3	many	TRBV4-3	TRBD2	CASSQEERGITDTQYF	TGCGCCAGCAGCCAAGAGGAGCGGGGGATCACAGATACGCAGTATTTT
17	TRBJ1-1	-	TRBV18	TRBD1	CASSKLGTGATNTEAFF	TGTGCCAGCTCGAAACTCGGGACAGGGGCCACGAACACTGAAGCTTTCTTT
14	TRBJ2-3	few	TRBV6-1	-	CASRRVGGTDTQYF	TGTGCCAGCCGTCGCGTAGGGGGCACAGATACGCAGTATTTT
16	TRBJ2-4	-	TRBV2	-	CASSEGQVIAKNIQYF	TGTGCCAGCAGTGAAGGCCAGGTCATAGCCAAAAACATTCAGTACTTC
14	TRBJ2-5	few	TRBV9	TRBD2	CASSVNPSGETQYF	TGTGCCAGCAGCGTTAATCCTAGCGGCGAGACCCAGTACTTC
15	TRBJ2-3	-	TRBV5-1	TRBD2	CASSFGGGGEDTQYF	TGCGCCAGCAGCTTTGGCGGGGGGGGCGAAGATACGCAGTATTTT
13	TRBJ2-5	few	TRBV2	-	CATHGASQETQYF	TGTGCCACTCATGGGGCTAGTCAAGAGACCCAGTACTTC
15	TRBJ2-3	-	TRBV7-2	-	CASSLMGQGTDTQYF	TGTGCCAGCAGCCTGATGGGCCAGGGCACAGATACGCAGTATTTT
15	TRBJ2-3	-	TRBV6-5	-	CASRLQGGDTDTQYF	TGTGCCAGCAGGCTACAGGGTGGGGACACAGATACGCAGTATTTT
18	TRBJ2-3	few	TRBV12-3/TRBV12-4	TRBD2	CASSLGRAGDLSTDTQYF	TGTGCCAGCAGTTTAGGTCGGGCGGGGGACCTTAGCACAGATACGCAGTATTTT
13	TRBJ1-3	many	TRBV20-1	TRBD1	CSGRTGQGNTIYF	TGCAGTGGAAGGACAGGGCAAGGAAACACCATATATTTT
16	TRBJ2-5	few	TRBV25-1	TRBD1	CASSTIQRDRQETQYF	TGTGCCAGCAGCACGATCCAAAGGGACAGACAAGAGACCCAGTACTTC
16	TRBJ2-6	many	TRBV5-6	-	CASSLVTRRHPTVLTF	TGTGCCAGCAGCTTGGTTACCAGGCGCCACCCCACCGTCCTGACTTTC
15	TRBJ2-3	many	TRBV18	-	CASSPMGGRADTQYF	TGTGCCAGCTCACCCATGGGGGGCCGCGCAGATACGCAGTATTTT
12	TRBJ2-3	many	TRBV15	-	CATSREGDTQYF	TGTGCCACCAGCAGAGAGGGGGATACGCAGTATTTT
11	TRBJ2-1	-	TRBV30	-	CAWSLGRGRFF	TGTGCCTGGAGCCTAGGGAGGGGGCGGTTCTTC
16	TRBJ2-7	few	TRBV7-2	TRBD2	CASSPTSGAVSYEQYF	TGTGCCAGCAGCCCAACTAGCGGGGCTGTCTCCTACGAGCAGTACTTC
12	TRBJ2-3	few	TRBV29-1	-	CSVRLVGDTQYF	TGCAGCGTGCGACTAGTGGGGGATACGCAGTATTTT
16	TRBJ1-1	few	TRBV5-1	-	CASSSTTGHTVPEAFF	TGCGCCAGCAGCTCCACGACAGGCCACACTGTTCCTGAAGCTTTCTTT
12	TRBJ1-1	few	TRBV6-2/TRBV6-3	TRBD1	CASSIDRGEAFF	TGTGCCAGCAGTATCGACAGGGGCGAAGCTTTCTTT
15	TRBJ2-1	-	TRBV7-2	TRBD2	CASSLTLAGGREQFF	TGTGCCAGCAGCCTAACCCTTGCGGGGGGTCGAGAGCAGTTCTTC
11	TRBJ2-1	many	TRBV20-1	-	CSAQGTTGPFF	TGCAGTGCACAAGGGACCACAGGCCCGTTCTTC
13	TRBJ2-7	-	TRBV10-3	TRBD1	CASKLAGGDEQYF	TGTGCCAGTAAGTTGGCAGGGGGCGACGAGCAGTACTTC
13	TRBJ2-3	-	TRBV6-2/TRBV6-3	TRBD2	CASGTTSTDTQYF	TGTGCCAGCGGGACTACTAGCACAGATACGCAGTATTTT
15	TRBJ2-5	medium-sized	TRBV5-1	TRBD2	CASSLFFSGEETQYF	TGCGCCAGCAGCTTATTTTTTAGCGGGGAAGAGACCCAGTACTTC
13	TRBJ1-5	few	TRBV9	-	CASSSNVNQPQHF	TGTGCCAGCAGCAGCAATGTCAATCAGCCCCAGCATTTT
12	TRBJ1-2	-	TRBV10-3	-	CAISEYDSGYTF	TGTGCCATCAGTGAGTACGACTCTGGCTACACCTTC
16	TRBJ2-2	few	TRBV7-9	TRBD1	CASSFPRGRGTGELFF	TGTGCCAGCAGCTTTCCGAGGGGGCGAGGAACCGGGGAGCTGTTTTTT
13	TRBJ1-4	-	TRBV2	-	CASSAERNEKLFF	TGTGCCAGCAGTGCAGAACGTAATGAAAAACTGTTTTTT
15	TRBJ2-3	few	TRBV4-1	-	CASSQDTGFTDTQYF	TGCGCCAGCAGCCAAGATACAGGCTTCACAGATACGCAGTATTTT
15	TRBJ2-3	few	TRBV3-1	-	CASSQGGLSTDTQYF	TGTGCCAGCAGCCAAGGCGGCCTTAGCACAGATACGCAGTATTTT
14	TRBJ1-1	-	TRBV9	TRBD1	CASSRRQGSTEAFF	TGTGCCAGCAGCAGACGACAGGGAAGCACTGAAGCTTTCTTT
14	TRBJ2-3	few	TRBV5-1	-	CASSLGTSSDTQYF	TGCGCCAGCAGCTTGGGTACTAGTTCAGATACGCAGTATTTT
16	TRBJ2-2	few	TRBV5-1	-	CASSRLQGPGTGELFF	TGCGCCAGCAGCCGACTACAGGGCCCGGGCACCGGGGAGCTGTTTTTT
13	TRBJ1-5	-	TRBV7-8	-	CASSSGLDQPQHF	TGTGCCAGCAGCTCAGGGTTGGATCAGCCCCAGCATTTT
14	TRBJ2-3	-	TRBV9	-	CASSPRPTPDTQYF	TGTGCCAGCAGCCCCAGACCGACACCAGATACGCAGTATTTT
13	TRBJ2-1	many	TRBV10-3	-	CAITGGEYNEQFF	TGTGCCATCACGGGCGGGGAGTACAATGAGCAGTTCTTC
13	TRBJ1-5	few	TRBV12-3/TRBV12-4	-	CASSGGDGQPQHF	TGTGCCAGCAGTGGGGGTGACGGTCAGCCCCAGCATTTT
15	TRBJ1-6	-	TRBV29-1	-	CSVSAGSSYNSPLHF	TGCAGCGTTAGCGCAGGGAGCTCCTATAATTCACCCCTCCACTTT
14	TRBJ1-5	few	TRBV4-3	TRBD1	CASSQDRGYQPQHF	TGCGCCAGCAGCCAAGACAGGGGGTATCAGCCCCAGCATTTT
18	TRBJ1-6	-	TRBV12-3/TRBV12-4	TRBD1	CASNNGQGASSYNSPLHF	TGTGCCAGCAACAACGGACAGGGGGCTAGCTCCTATAATTCACCCCTCCACTTT
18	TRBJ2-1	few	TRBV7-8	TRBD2	CASSLLAGGPSSYNEQFF	TGTGCCAGCAGCTTACTGGCGGGGGGACCCAGCTCCTACAATGAGCAGTTCTTC
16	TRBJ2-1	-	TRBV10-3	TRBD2	CAITPHTSGGFNEQFF	TGTGCCATCACCCCCCATACTAGCGGGGGGTTCAATGAGCAGTTCTTC
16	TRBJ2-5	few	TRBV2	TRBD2	CASSETTSGVEETQYF	TGTGCCAGCAGTGAAACAACTAGCGGGGTGGAAGAGACCCAGTACTTC
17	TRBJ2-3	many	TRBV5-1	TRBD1	CASSTAAGTGIVDTQYF	TGCGCCAGCAGCACTGCCGCCGGGACAGGGATTGTAGATACGCAGTATTTT
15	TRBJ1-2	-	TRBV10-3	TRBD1	CAISPDRETNYGYTF	TGTGCCATCAGTCCGGACAGGGAGACTAACTATGGCTACACCTTC
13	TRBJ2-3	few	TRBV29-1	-	CSLRGATTDTQYF	TGCAGCCTCCGGGGGGCCACGACAGATACGCAGTATTTT
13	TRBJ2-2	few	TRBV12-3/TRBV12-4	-	CASTPPGTGELFF	TGTGCCAGCACCCCCCCGGGCACCGGGGAGCTGTTTTTT
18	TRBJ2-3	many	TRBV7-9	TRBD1	CASSPHLGTGGSTDTQYF	TGTGCCAGCAGCCCGCACCTAGGGACAGGGGGTTCCACAGATACGCAGTATTTT
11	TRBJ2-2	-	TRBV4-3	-	CASSQRGELFF	TGCGCCAGCAGCCAGCGCGGGGAGCTGTTTTTT
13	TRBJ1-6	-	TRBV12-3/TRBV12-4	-	CASSSFGDSPLHF	TGTGCCAGCAGTTCCTTTGGGGATTCACCCCTCCACTTT
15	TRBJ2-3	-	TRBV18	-	CASSRRVETTDTQYF	TGTGCCAGCTCACGGCGGGTGGAAACAACAGATACGCAGTATTTT
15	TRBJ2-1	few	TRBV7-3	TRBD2	CASSLSSGGAQEQFF	TGTGCCAGCAGCTTATCTAGCGGGGGGGCCCAAGAGCAGTTCTTC
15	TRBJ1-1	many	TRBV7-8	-	CASSLNARGLGLTFF	TGTGCCAGCAGCTTAAATGCGAGAGGACTGGGCCTAACTTTCTTT
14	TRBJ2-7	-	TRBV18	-	CASSPGAGINEQYF	TGTGCCAGCTCACCAGGGGCAGGGATCAACGAGCAGTACTTC
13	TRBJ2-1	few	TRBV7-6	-	CASSLRRADVQFF	TGTGCCAGCAGCTTACGAAGGGCTGATGTGCAGTTCTTC
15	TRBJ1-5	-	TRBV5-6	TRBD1	CASSTLGQGDQPQHF	TGTGCCAGCAGCACCCTTGGACAGGGAGATCAGCCCCAGCATTTT
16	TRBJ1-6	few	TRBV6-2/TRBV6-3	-	CASSYWGQNKNSPLHF	TGTGCCAGCAGCTATTGGGGCCAGAATAAGAATTCACCCCTCCACTTT
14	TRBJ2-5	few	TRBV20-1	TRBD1	CSAQDRGRQETQYF	TGCAGTGCTCAGGACAGGGGAAGGCAAGAGACCCAGTACTTC